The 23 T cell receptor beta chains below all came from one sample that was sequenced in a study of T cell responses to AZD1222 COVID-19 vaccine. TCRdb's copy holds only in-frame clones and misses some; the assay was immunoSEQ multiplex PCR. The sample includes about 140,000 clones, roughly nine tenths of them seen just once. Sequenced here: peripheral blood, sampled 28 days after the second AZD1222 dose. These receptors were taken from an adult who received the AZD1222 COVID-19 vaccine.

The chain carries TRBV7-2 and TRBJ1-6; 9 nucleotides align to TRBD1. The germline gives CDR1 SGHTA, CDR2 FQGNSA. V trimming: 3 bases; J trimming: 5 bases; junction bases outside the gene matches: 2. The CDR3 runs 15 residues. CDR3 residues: CASSLGQGDNSPLHF. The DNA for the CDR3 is TGTGCCAGCAGCTTGGGACAGGGCGATAATTCACCCCTCCACTTT. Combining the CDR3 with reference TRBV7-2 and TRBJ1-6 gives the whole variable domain GAGVSQSPSNKVTEKGKDVELRCDPISGHTALYWYRQSLGQGLEFLIYFQGNSAPDKSGLPSDRFSAERTGGSVSTLTIQRTQQEDSAVYLCASSLGQGDNSPLHFGNGTRLTVT.

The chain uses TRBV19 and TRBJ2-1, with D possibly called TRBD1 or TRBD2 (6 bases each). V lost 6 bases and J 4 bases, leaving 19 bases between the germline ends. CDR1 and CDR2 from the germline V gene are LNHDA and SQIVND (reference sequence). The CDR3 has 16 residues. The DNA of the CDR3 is TGTGCCAGTAGAGAGACCGCGGGACAACTGTACAATGAGCAGTTCTTC. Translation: CASRETAGQLYNEQFF.

The CDR3 nucleotides read TGTGCCAGCAGCTTTCAACAGCAGACTTATCGGAACTATGGCTACACCTTC. Encoded protein: CASSFQQQTYRNYGYTF. The V and J genes are TRBV7-9 and TRBJ1-2; no clear D gene. The CDR3 spans 17 residues. Looked up from germline, CDR1 is SEHNR and CDR2 is FQNEAQ (reference sequence). The ends were cut back, 3 bases at V and 2 bases at J, with 19 bases in the middle.

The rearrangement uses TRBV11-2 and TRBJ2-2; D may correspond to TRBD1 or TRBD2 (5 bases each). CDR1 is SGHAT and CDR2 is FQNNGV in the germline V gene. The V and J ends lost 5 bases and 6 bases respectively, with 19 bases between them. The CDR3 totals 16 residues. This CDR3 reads CASSPLQGQRAGELFF. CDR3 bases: TGTGCCAGCAGCCCCCTGCAGGGTCAGAGGGCCGGGGAGCTGTTTTTT.

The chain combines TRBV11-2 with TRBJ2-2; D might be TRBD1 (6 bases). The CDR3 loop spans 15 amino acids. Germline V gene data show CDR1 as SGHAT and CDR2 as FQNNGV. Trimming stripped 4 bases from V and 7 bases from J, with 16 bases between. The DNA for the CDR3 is TGTGCCAGCAGCTGGGGGCGGCCCCCCGGCGGGGAGCTGTTTTTT. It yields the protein CASSWGRPPGGELFF.

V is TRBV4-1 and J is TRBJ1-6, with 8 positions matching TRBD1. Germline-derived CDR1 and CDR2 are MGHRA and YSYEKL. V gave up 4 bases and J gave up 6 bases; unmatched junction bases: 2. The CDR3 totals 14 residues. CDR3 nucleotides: TGCGCCAGCAGCCCCCAGGGGGCTAATTCACCCCTCCACTTT. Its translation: CASSPQGANSPLHF.

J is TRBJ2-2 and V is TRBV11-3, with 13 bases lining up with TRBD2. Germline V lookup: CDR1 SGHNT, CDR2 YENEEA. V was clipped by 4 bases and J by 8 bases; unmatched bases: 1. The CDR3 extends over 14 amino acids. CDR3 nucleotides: TGTGCCAGCAGCTCGGGACTAGCGGGGGGGGAGCTGTTTTTT. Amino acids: CASSSGLAGGELFF. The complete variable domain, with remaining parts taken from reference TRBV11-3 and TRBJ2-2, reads EAGVVQSPRYKIIEKKQPVAFWCNPISGHNTLYWYLQNLGQGPELLIRYENEEAVDDSQLPKDRFSAERLKGVDSTLKIQPAELGDSAVYLCASSSGLAGGELFFGEGSRLTVL.

This chain's CDR3 is CASSYSPTGVNTEAFF. The CDR3 DNA reads as TGTGCCAGCAGTTACTCCCCCACAGGGGTGAACACTGAAGCTTTCTTT. The gene calls are TRBV6-2 or TRBV6-3 and TRBJ1-1; TRBD1 agrees at 7 bases. Germline V gene lookup returns CDR1 MNHEY and CDR2 SVGEGT. Germline trimming cut 0 bases from V and 0 bases from J; bases unmatched to any gene: 4. The CDR3 totals 16 residues.

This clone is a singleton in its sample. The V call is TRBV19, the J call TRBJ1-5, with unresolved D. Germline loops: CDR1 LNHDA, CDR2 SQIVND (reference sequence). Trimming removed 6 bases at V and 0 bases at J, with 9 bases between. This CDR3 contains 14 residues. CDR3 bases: TGTGCCAGTAGCTCCGGGTCTAGCAATCAGCCCCAGCATTTT. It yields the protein CASSSGSSNQPQHF.

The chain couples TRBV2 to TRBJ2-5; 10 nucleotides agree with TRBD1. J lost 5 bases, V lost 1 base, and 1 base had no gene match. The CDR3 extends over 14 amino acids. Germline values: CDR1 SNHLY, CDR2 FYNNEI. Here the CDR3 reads CASSEGDRGETQYF. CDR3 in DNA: TGTGCCAGCAGTGAAGGGGACAGGGGCGAGACCCAGTACTTC.

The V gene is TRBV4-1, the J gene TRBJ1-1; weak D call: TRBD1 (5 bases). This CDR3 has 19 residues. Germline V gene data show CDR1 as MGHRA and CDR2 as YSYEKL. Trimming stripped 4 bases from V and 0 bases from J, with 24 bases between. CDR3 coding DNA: TGCGCCAGCAGCCTAACCGTTCTCCTTAATCAGGGAATGAACACTGAAGCTTTCTTT. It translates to CASSLTVLLNQGMNTEAFF.

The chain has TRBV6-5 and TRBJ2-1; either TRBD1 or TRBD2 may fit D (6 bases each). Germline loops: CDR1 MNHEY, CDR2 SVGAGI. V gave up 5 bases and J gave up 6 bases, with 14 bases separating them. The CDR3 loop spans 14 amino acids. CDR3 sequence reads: CASSTLRGANEQFF. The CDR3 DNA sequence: TGTGCCAGCAGTACCCTGAGGGGGGCCAATGAGCAGTTCTTC.

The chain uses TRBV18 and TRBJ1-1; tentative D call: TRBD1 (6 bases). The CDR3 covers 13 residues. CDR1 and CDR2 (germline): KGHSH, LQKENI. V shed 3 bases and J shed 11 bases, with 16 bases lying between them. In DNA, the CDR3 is TGTGCCAGCTCACCCGGCAGCGAGAGGGGGGCTTTCTTT. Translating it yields CASSPGSERGAFF.

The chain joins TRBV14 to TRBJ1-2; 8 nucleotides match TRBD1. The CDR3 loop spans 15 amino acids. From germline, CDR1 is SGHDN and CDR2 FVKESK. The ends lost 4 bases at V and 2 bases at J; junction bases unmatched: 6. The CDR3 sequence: CASSPNRDRNYGYTF. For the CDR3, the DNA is TGTGCCAGCAGCCCCAACCGGGACAGGAACTATGGCTACACCTTC.

CDR3 residues: CASRGGSMNTEAFF. The CDR3, as DNA: TGTGCCAGTAGAGGGGGCAGCATGAACACTGAAGCTTTCTTT. The chain combines TRBV19 with TRBJ1-1, with 7 bases lining up with TRBD1. The CDR3 runs to 14 residues. The V and J ends lost 6 bases and 0 bases, in that order; junction bases with no gene match: 4. CDR1 is LNHDA and CDR2 is SQIVND in the germline V gene (reference sequence).

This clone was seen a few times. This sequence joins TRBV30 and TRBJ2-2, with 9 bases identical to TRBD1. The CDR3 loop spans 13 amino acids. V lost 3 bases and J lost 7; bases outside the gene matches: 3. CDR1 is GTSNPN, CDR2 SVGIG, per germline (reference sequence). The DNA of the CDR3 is TGTGCCTGGAGGGGACAGGGCATCGGGGAGCTGTTTTTT. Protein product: CAWRGQGIGELFF.

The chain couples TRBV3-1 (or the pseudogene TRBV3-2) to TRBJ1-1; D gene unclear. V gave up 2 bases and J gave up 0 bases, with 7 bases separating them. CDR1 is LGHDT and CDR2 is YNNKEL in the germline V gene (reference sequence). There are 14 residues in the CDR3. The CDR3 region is CASSQRGVNTEAFF. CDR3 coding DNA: TGTGCCAGCAGCCAACGTGGGGTGAACACTGAAGCTTTCTTT.

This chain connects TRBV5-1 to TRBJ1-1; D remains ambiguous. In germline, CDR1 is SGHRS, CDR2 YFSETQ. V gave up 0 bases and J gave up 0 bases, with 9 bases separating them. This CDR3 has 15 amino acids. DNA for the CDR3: TGCGCCAGCAGCTTGGAGGGTGGGATGAACACTGAAGCTTTCTTT. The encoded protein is CASSLEGGMNTEAFF.

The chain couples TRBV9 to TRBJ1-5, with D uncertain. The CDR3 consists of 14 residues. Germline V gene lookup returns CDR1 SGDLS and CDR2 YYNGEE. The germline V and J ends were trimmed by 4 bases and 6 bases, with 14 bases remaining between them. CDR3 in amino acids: CASSKTVWGQPQHF. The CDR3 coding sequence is TGTGCCAGCAGCAAGACGGTTTGGGGTCAGCCCCAGCATTTT.

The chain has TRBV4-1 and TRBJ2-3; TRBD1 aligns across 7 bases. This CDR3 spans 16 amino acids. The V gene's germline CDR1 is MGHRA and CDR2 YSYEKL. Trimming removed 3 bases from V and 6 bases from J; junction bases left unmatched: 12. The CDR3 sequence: CASSQGEGGFSDTQYF. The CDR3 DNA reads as TGCGCCAGCAGCCAGGGGGAAGGGGGCTTTTCTGATACGCAGTATTTT.

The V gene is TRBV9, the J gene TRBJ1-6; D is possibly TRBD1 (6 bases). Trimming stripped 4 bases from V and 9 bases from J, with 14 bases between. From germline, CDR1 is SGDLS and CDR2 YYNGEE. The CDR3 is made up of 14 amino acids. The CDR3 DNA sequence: TGTGCCAGCAGCAGAGGTCGGGGGCTTTCACCCCTCCACTTT. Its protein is CASSRGRGLSPLHF.

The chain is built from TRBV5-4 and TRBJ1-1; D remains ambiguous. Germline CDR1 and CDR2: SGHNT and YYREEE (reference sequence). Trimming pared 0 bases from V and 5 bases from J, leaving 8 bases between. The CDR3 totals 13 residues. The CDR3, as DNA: TGTGCCAGCAGCTTGGTTACACAGACTGAAGCTTTCTTT. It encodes CASSLVTQTEAFF.

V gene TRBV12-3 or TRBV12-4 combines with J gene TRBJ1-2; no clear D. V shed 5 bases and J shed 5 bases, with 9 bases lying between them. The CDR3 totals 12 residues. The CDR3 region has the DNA TGTGCCAGCAGTACGAGGGAGTATGGCTACACCTTC. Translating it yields CASSTREYGYTF.